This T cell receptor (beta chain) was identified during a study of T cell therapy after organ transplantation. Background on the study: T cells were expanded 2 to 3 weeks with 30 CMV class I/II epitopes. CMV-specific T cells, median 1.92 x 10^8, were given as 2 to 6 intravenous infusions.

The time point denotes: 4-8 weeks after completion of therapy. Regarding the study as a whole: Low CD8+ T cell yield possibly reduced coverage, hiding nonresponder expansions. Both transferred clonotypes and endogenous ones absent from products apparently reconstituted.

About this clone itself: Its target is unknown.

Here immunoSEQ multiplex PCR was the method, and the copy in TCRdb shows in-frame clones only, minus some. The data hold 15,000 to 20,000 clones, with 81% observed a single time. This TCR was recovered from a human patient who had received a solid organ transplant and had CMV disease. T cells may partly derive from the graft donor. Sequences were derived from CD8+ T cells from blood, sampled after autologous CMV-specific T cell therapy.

The DNA of the CDR3 is TGCGCCAGCAGCCAGCTTTACATGAACACTGAAGCTTTCTTT. This gives the protein CASSQLYMNTEAFF. The chain carries TRBV5-1 and TRBJ1-1; D remains ambiguous. The CDR3 runs 14 residues. From germline, CDR1 is SGHRS and CDR2 YFSETQ. V lost 4 bases to trimming and J lost 0 bases, with 10 bases between them. Together with reference TRBV5-1 and TRBJ1-1, the CDR3 gives the full variable domain: KAGVTQTPRYLIKTRGQQVTLSCSPISGHRSVSWYQQTPGQGLQFLFEYFSETQRNKGNFPGRFSGRQFSNSRSEMNVSTLELGDSALYLCASSQLYMNTEAFFGQGTRLTVV.